This TCR beta chain originates from a study of graft-versus-host responses after intestinal transplantation (dated by TCRdb to 2020 to 2022). Some background on the complete study: The transplants that recipients received were multivisceral, liver-intestinal, or isolated intestinal. Anti-thymocyte globulin induction was given to all recipients, followed by maintenance tacrolimus and steroids for about 3 years. Graft-versus-host and host-versus-graft alloreactive T cell clones were tracked in the graft, circulation and bone marrow after intestinal transplantation using bulk TCR-beta CDR3 sequencing. Alloreactive clones were identified by sequencing pre-transplant mixed lymphocyte reaction products and comparing these products with unstimulated pre-transplant donor and recipient T cells. The cohort enrolled about two dozen intestinal transplant recipients, one of whom was a retransplant, and a few patients without pretransplant specimens were excluded. Donor T cell macrochimerism was defined as a peak of at least 4% donor T cells among recipient peripheral blood mononuclear cells. Rather than being sequenced by the commercial service, samples from a few later patients were sequenced in-house on an Illumina MiSeq and processed with MiXCR. Points the paper makes about the study in general: Patients with donor T cell macrochimerism had high GvH to HvG T cell clonal ratios in their allografts. GvH clones were found in recipient bone marrow, and some of the GvH clones appeared earlier in ileal mucosa or blood, which is consistent with an intestinal mucosal origin. Early after transplant, peak levels of circulating GvH clones were associated with declines in HvG clones. The relatively low number and heterogeneity of intestinal transplant patients limited the conclusions.

The label giving this sample's time point can be read as: cells obtained before transplantation from donor or recipient. CD3+CD4+ and CD3+CD8+ populations were FACS-sorted from unstimulated pre-transplant donor and recipient cells taken from spleen or lymph nodes. The V end loses 0 bases and the J end loses 0 bases, and a stretch of 7 bases separates them. From the germline V gene, CDR1 is MRHNA and CDR2 is SNTAGT. Reading from cysteine to phenylalanine, the CDR3 counts 15 amino acids. Only the CDR3 portion is preserved as DNA: 45 bases, with reading frame beginning at the first base. Points on this clone: No antigen is known for it. No quality values exist for individual bases; no much larger clone is one base distant.

Library preparation used the immunoSEQ multiplex PCR assay. For most patients, genomic DNA was isolated with the Qiagen DNeasy Blood and Tissue Kit and sent frozen to Adaptive Biotechnologies for TCR sequencing. For most patients, high-throughput TCR-beta CDR3 sequencing of genomic DNA was performed by Adaptive Biotechnologies. Under the source paper's analysis protocol: Adaptive's ImmunoSEQ software supplied the TCR sequencing data for around 17 patients, while MiXCR and VDJtools were used to process a few other patients. To correct CD4 versus CD8 sorting errors, sequences present in both subsets at a frequency ratio below 5:1 were removed. CDR3 nucleotide sequences shared between donor and recipient were removed because the origin of such sequences could not be assigned. Alloreactive clones required at least 2-fold expansion over unstimulated cells and minimum CFSE-low frequency of 0.002% (template counts) or 0.001% (read counts). A clone was considered mappable if detected in the sequenced pre-transplant spleen, lymph node, or MLR CFSE-low populations of the donor or recipient. Cumulative frequency of alloreactive clones was calculated as a percentage of all sequences weighted by copy number. Sourced from immuneACCESS, this table was stored by TCRdb with only in-frame sequences that have V and J called. A share of the clones is absent; for the studies checked, an unresolved V gene accounts for under half, and the remainder has no known explanation. V and J calls and clone size are given by that table; D and trimming were obtained from the DNA. The sample records 50,000 to 75,000 clones, more than 90% of which are singletons. The ten largest make up about 1.7% of the sample.

This receptor chain uses TRBV6-4 and TRBJ2-3, and possibly TRBD2, on 5 matching bases. This TCR came from a human donor who was the organ donor for an intestinal transplant. The material was unstimulated CD8+ T cells sorted from spleen or lymph node cells, obtained before transplant. In nucleotides, the sequence is TGTGCCAGCAGTGACTCCCGGGGAAGCACAGATACGCAGTATTTT. Its translation reads: CASSDSRGSTDTQYF.